This T cell receptor (beta chain) was recorded in a study of identical twins. Findings of the study overall: Out-of-frame alpha sequences that twins shared showed excess low generation probability. Weaker excess sharing between twins was seen in beta out-of-frame sequences. Cross-sectional statistics underpinned the conclusions; the same donors were not followed.

TCRdb analysed the 5' RACE reads with MiXCR anew, one entry per CDR3 protein. The sample shows around 480,000 distinct CDR3 sequences, 14% of them seen only once. CDR1 is SQVTM and CDR2 is ANQGSEA in the germline V gene. Trimming removed 4 bases from V and 7 bases from J, with 11 bases in between. This CDR3 contains 11 residues. Comment on this clonotype: Its antigen is unidentified.

The data also belong to a second study, concerning yellow fever vaccine responses in identical twins.

This TCR was sampled from a woman between 18 and 29 years old in good health. The chain carries TRBV29-1 and TRBJ2-7; no definite D call. The specimen sequenced was CD4+ T cells sorted from blood. As DNA, the CDR3 is TGCAGCGTTGTGGCGGCCGTGGAGCAGTACTTC. Translation gives CSVVAAVEQYF.